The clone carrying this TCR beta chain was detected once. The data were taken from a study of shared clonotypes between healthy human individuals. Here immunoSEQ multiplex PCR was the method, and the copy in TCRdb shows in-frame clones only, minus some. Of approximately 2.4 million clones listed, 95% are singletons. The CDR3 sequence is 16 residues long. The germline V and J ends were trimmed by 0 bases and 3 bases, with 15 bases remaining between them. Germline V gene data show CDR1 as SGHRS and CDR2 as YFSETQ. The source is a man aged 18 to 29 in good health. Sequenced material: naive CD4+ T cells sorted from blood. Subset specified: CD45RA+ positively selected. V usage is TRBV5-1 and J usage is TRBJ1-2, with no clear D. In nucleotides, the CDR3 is TGCGCCAGCAGCTTGGGGGGTCTAGGAGGAGACTATGGCTACACCTTC. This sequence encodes CASSLGGLGGDYGYTF.